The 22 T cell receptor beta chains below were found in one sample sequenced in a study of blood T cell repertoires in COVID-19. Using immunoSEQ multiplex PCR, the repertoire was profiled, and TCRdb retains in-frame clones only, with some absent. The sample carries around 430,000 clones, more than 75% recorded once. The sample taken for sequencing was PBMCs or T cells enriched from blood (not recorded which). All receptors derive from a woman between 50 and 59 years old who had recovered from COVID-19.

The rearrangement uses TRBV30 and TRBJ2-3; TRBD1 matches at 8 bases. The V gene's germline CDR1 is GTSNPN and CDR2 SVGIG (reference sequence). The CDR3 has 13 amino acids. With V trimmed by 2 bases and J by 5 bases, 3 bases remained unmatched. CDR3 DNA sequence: TGTGCCTGGAGTTTGGACAGGGAAGATACGCAGTATTTT. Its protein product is CAWSLDREDTQYF. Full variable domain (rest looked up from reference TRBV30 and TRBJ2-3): SQTIHQWPATLVQPVGSPLSLECTVEGTSNPNLYWYRQAAGRGLQLLFYSVGIGQISSEVPQNLSASRPQDRQFILSSKKLLLSDSGFYLCAWSLDREDTQYFGPGTRLTVL.

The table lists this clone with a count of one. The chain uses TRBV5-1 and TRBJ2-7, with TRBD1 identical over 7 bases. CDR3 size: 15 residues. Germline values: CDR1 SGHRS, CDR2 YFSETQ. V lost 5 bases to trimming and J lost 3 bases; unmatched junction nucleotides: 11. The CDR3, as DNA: TGCGCCAGCAGATGGACGACAGGGCAGCGCTACGAGCAGTACTTC. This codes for CASRWTTGQRYEQYF.

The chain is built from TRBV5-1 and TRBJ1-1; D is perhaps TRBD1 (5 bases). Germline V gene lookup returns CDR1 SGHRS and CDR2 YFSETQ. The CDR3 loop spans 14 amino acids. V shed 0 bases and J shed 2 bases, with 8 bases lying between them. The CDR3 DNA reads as TGCGCCAGCAGCTTGGACGGACACAACACTGAAGCTTTCTTT. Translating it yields CASSLDGHNTEAFF.

The CDR3 DNA reads TGTGCCTGGAGTGTATTTGGTCTCTATAGTTGGGGACAAAGGATGAACACTGAAGCTTTCTTT. Translation gives CAWSVFGLYSWGQRMNTEAFF. The rearrangement joins TRBV30 to TRBJ1-1; TRBD1 might be the D (6 bases). Germline V lookup: CDR1 GTSNPN, CDR2 SVGIG (reference sequence). CDR3 length equals 21 residues. V shed 0 bases and J shed 0 bases, with 29 bases lying between them.

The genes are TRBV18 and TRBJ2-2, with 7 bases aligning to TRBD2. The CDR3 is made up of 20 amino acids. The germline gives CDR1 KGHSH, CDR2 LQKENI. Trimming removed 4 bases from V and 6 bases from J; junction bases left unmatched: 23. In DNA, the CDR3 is TGTGCCAGCTCACGCCAAGGACGGCGACTGGACGACGGGAGGTCCGGGGAGCTGTTTTTT. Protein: CASSRQGRRLDDGRSGELFF.

The CDR3 DNA reads as TGTGCCAGTAACAGGGAAGGCCAGCCCCAGCATTTT. Translated, it gives CASNREGQPQHF. V usage is TRBV5-6 and J usage is TRBJ1-5, with D possibly TRBD1 on 6 matching bases. The CDR3 has 12 residues. CDR1 and CDR2 (germline): SGHDT, YYEEEE. The germline V and J ends were trimmed by 8 bases and 7 bases, with 13 bases remaining between them.

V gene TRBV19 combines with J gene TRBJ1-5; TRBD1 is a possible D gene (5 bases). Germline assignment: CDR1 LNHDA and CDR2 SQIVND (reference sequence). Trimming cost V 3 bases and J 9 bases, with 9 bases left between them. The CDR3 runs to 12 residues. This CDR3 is CASSIVQGPQHF. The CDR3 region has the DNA TGTGCCAGTAGTATCGTTCAGGGGCCCCAGCATTTT.

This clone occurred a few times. This CDR3 reads CASSLTQGRGYGYTF. DNA for the CDR3: TGTGCCAGCAGCTTAACACAGGGCCGGGGCTATGGCTACACCTTC. The chain employs TRBV7-8 and TRBJ1-2, with TRBD1 as a possible D gene (6 bases). Germline CDR1 is SGHVS and CDR2 is FQNEAQ. This CDR3 comprises 15 residues. V was clipped by 2 bases and J by 4 bases, with 14 bases between them. Using reference TRBV7-8 and TRBJ1-2 for the parts outside the CDR3, the full variable domain is GAGVSQSPRYKVAKRGQDVALRCDPISGHVSLFWYQQALGQGPEFLTYFQNEAQLDKSGLPSDRFFAERPEGSVSTLKIQRTQQEDSAVYLCASSLTQGRGYGYTFGSGTRLTVV.

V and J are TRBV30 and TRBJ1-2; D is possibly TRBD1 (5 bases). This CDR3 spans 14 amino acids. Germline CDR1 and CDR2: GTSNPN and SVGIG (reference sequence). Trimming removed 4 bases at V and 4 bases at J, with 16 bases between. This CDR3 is CAWNEQEMTYGYTF. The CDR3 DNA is TGTGCCTGGAACGAACAGGAGATGACCTATGGCTACACCTTC.

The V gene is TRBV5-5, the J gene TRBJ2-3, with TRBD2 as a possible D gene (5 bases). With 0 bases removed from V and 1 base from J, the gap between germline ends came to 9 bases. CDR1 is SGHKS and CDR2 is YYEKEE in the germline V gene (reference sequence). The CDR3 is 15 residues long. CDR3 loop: CASSLVRGGTDTQYF. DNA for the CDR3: TGTGCCAGCAGCTTGGTACGGGGAGGCACAGATACGCAGTATTTT.

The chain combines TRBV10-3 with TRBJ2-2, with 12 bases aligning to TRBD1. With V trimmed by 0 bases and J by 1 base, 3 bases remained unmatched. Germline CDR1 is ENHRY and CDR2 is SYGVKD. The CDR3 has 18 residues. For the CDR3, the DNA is TGTGCCATCAGTGAGTCGCGGGACAGGGGGCAGAACACCGGGGAGCTGTTTTTT. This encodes CAISESRDRGQNTGELFF.

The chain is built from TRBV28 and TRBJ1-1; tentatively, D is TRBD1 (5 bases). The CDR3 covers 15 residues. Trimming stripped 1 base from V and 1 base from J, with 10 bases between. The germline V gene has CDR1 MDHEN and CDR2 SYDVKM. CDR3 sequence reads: CASSLSPRENTEAFF. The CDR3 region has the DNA TGTGCCAGCAGTTTATCCCCCAGGGAGAACACTGAAGCTTTCTTT.

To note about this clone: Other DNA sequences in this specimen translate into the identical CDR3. CDR3 protein: CASSQTGTGYGYTF. For the CDR3, the DNA is TGCGCCAGCAGCCAGACCGGGACAGGCTATGGCTACACCTTC. V and J are TRBV4-3 and TRBJ1-2, with 8 positions matching TRBD1. This CDR3 has 14 residues. Germline loops: CDR1 LGHNA, CDR2 YSLEER. With V trimmed by 3 bases and J by 4 bases, 4 bases remained unmatched.

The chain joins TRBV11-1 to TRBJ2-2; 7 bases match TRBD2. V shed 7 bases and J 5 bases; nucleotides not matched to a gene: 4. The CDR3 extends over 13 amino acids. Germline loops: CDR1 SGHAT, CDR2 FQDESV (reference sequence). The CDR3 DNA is TGTGCCAGCACCCCGGGGGGAACCGGGGAGCTGTTTTTT. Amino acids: CASTPGGTGELFF.

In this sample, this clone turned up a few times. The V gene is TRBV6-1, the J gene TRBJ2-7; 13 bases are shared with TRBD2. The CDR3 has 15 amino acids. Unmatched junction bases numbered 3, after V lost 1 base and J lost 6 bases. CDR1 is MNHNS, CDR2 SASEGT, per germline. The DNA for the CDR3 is TGTGCCAGCAGTGAAGAGGGACTAGCGGGGCGCGAGCAGTACTTC. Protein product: CASSEEGLAGREQYF.

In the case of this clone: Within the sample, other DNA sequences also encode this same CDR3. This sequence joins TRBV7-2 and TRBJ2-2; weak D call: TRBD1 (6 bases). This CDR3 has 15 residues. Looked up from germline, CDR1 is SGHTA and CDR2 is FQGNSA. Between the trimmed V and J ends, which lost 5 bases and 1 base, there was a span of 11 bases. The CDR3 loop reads CASSPMTGNTGELFF. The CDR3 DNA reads TGTGCCAGCAGCCCTATGACAGGGAACACCGGGGAGCTGTTTTTT.

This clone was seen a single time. CDR3 nucleotide sequence: TGTGCCAGCACCCCCCCAGAAACCAACGTCCTGACTTTC. Translating it yields CASTPPETNVLTF. The chain uses TRBV28 and TRBJ2-6; D gene unclear. The V end lost 7 bases, the J end lost 8 bases, and 12 bases lay between the germline ends. The CDR3 sequence is 13 residues long. Germline lookup yields CDR1 MDHEN and CDR2 SYDVKM. The variable domain in full, with the rest retrieved from reference TRBV28 and TRBJ2-6, is DVKVTQSSRYLVKRTGEKVFLECVQDMDHENMFWYRQDPGLGLRLIYFSYDVKMKEKGDIPEGYSVSREKKERFSLILESASTNQTSMYLCASTPPETNVLTFGAGSRLTVL.

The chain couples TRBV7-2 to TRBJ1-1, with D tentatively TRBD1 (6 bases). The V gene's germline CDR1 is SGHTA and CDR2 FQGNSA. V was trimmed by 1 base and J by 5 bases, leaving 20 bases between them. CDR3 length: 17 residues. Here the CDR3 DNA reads TGTGCCAGCAGCTTAGGAGGGCGGGGGGCGAGGTGGACTGAAGCTTTCTTT. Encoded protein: CASSLGGRGARWTEAFF.

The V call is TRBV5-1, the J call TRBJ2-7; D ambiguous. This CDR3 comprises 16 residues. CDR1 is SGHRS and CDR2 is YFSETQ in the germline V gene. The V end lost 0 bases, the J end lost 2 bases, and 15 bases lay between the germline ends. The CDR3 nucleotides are TGCGCCAGCAGCTTGGCCCTCAACAGAGTAGCCTACGAGCAGTACTTC. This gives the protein CASSLALNRVAYEQYF.

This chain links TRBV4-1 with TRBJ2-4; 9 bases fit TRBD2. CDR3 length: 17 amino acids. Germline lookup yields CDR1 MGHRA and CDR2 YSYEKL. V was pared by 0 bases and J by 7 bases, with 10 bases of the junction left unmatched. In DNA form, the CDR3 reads TGCGCCAGCAGCCAAGATCTGGCGGGGGGGCTTGGGAACATTCAGTACTTC. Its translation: CASSQDLAGGLGNIQYF.

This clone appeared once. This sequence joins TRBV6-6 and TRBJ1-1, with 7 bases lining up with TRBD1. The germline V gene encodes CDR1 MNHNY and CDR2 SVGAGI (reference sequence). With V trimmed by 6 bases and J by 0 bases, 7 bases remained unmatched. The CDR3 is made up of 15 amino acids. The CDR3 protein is CASRTATGMNTEAFF. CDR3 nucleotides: TGTGCCAGCAGAACAGCGACAGGGATGAACACTGAAGCTTTCTTT.

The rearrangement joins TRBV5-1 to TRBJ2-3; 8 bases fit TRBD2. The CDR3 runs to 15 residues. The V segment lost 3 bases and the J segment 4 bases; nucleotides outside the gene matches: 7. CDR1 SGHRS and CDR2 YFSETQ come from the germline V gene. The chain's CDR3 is CASSSDGRVADTQYF. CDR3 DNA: TGCGCCAGCAGCTCGGACGGGAGGGTGGCAGATACGCAGTATTTT. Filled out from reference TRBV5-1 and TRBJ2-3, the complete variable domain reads KAGVTQTPRYLIKTRGQQVTLSCSPISGHRSVSWYQQTPGQGLQFLFEYFSETQRNKGNFPGRFSGRQFSNSRSEMNVSTLELGDSALYLCASSSDGRVADTQYFGPGTRLTVL.